This is a list of T cell receptor beta chains from one sample in a study of control samples from healthy donors and cancer patients. The table came from immunoSEQ multiplex PCR; TCRdb's copy has only in-frame clones and leaves some out. The sample lists some 250,000 clones; approximately 80% were seen once. The material sequenced was PBMCs. These receptors all stem from a woman aged 60-75 years with lung cancer. Each CDR3 is given with its conserved first and last residue. The order of the fields is D gene, V gene, clone size, J gene, CDR3 protein, CDR3 DNA. D genes are given only for firm matches. Clone size is shown for a subset of rows, as once, few, many or a class of expanded clone.

TRBD1,TRBV4-2,once,TRBJ1-2,CASSQVSGGALYGYTF,TGTGCCAGCAGCCAAGTCTCAGGGGGCGCACTCTATGGCTACACCTTC
TRBD1,TRBV4-1,-,TRBJ1-2,CASSQGQGAVYGYTF,TGCGCCAGCAGCCAAGGACAGGGGGCCGTCTATGGCTACACCTTC
TRBD1,TRBV15,-,TRBJ2-5,CATSYETGPQETQYF,TGTGCCACCAGTTACGAGACAGGGCCCCAAGAGACCCAGTACTTC
-,TRBV19,once,TRBJ1-1,CASSIAGARTEAFF,TGTGCCAGTAGTATAGCTGGGGCTCGTACTGAAGCTTTCTTT
-,TRBV2,-,TRBJ2-7,CASRTTGGAYEQYF,TGTGCCAGCAGAACCACAGGAGGGGCTTACGAGCAGTACTTC
-,TRBV19,-,TRBJ1-1,CATSRTEGWTEAFF,TGTGCCACCTCGAGGACGGAAGGATGGACTGAAGCTTTCTTT
-,TRBV27,-,TRBJ2-7,CASSVRGRALYEQYF,TGTGCCAGCAGTGTGCGTGGCAGGGCCCTCTACGAGCAGTACTTC
-,TRBV6-2/TRBV6-3,-,TRBJ2-4,CASSRQGVGSENIQYF,TGTGCCAGCAGCAGACAGGGAGTCGGGAGTGAGAACATTCAGTACTTC
-,TRBV5-4,-,TRBJ1-2,CASSFVGRSNYGYTF,TGTGCCAGCAGCTTCGTGGGTCGGTCTAACTATGGCTACACCTTC
-,TRBV20-1,-,TRBJ2-1,CSASYYNEQFF,TGCAGTGCTTCCTACTACAATGAGCAGTTCTTC
TRBD1,TRBV7-3,-,TRBJ2-2,CASTPTGGTNTGELFF,TGTGCCAGCACCCCAACAGGGGGCACGAACACCGGGGAGCTGTTTTTT
-,TRBV30,-,TRBJ1-5,CAWISGDWPQHF,TGTGCCTGGATCTCAGGGGATTGGCCCCAGCATTTT
TRBD2,TRBV5-1,-,TRBJ2-1,CASSFVASGSNEQFF,TGCGCCAGCAGCTTTGTGGCTAGCGGGAGCAATGAGCAGTTCTTC
TRBD2,TRBV3-1/TRBV3-2,-,TRBJ2-3,CASSQGSGGAGGTDTQYF,TGTGCCAGCAGCCAAGGCAGCGGGGGGGCCGGGGGCACAGATACGCAGTATTTT
-,TRBV24-1,-,TRBJ2-3,CATASWDHTDTQYF,TGTGCCACGGCGTCGTGGGACCACACAGATACGCAGTATTTT
TRBD1,TRBV10-3,few,TRBJ2-3,CAISEGSQGASIDTQYF,TGTGCCATCAGTGAAGGGAGTCAGGGGGCGAGTATAGATACGCAGTATTTT
-,TRBV7-2,-,TRBJ2-3,CASSLSTSTDTQYF,TGTGCCAGCAGCTTATCCACTAGCACAGATACGCAGTATTTT
TRBD1,TRBV6-5,once,TRBJ2-1,CASSPGTGRNNEQFF,TGTGCCAGCAGTCCCGGGACAGGGAGGAACAATGAGCAGTTCTTC
TRBD1,TRBV19,-,TRBJ2-1,CASSVTGTGRYNEQFF,TGTGCCAGTAGCGTGACCGGGACAGGCAGGTACAATGAGCAGTTCTTC
TRBD1,TRBV11-2,-,TRBJ1-1,CASSLDRGRAFF,TGTGCCAGCAGCCTCGACAGGGGGCGAGCTTTCTTT
-,TRBV6-5,-,TRBJ1-1,CASIGDMNTEAFF,TGTGCCAGCATCGGGGACATGAACACTGAAGCTTTCTTT
TRBD2,TRBV6-2/TRBV6-3,once,TRBJ2-7,CASSYSGRVLEEQYF,TGTGCCAGCAGTTACTCGGGGAGGGTTTTAGAGGAGCAGTACTTC
-,TRBV10-3,-,TRBJ1-5,CAISAQVLNQPQHF,TGTGCCATCAGTGCCCAGGTTCTTAATCAGCCCCAGCATTTT
TRBD2,TRBV10-2,once,TRBJ2-1,CASAQREGEQFF,TGCGCCAGCGCGCAGCGGGAGGGTGAGCAGTTCTTC
-,TRBV19,-,TRBJ1-1,CASSWRNTEAFF,TGTGCCAGTAGTTGGAGGAACACTGAAGCTTTCTTT
-,TRBV20-1,few,TRBJ2-7,CSASPALSSYEQYF,TGCAGTGCTAGTCCAGCCTTGAGCTCCTACGAGCAGTACTTC
TRBD2,TRBV5-1,-,TRBJ2-5,CASSLAGTSGREETQYF,TGCGCCAGCAGCTTGGCGGGAACTAGCGGGAGGGAAGAGACCCAGTACTTC
-,TRBV9,-,TRBJ2-1,CASSVGSSYNEQFF,TGTGCCAGCAGCGTAGGGAGCTCCTACAATGAGCAGTTCTTC
TRBD1,TRBV27,once,TRBJ1-1,CATYLGTGNTEAFF,TGTGCCACCTACTTAGGGACAGGGAACACTGAAGCTTTCTTT
TRBD2,TRBV5-1,-,TRBJ2-7,CASQTGLAAYEQYF,TGCGCCAGCCAAACGGGACTAGCGGCCTACGAGCAGTACTTC
-,TRBV5-1,few,TRBJ1-1,CASSGPNKNTEAFF,TGCGCCAGCAGCGGACCGAACAAGAACACTGAAGCTTTCTTT
TRBD1,TRBV6-1,-,TRBJ1-1,CASSEVGTDTEAFF,TGTGCCAGCAGTGAGGTCGGGACAGACACTGAAGCTTTCTTT
-,TRBV7-8,-,TRBJ2-3,CASSLFGTDTQYF,TGTGCCAGCAGCTTATTCGGCACAGATACGCAGTATTTT